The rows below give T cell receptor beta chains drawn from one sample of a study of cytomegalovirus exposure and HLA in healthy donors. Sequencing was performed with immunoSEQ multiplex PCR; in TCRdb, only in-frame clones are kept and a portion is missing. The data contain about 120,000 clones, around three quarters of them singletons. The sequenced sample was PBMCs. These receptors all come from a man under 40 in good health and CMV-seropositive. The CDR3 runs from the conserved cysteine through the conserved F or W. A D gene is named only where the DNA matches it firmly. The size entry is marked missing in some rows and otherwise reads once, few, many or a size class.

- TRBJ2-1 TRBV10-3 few CAISAGAYDFIYNEQFF TGTGCCATCAGTGCGGGTGCCTATGATTTTATCTACAATGAGCAGTTCTTC
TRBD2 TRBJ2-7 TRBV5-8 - CASSSGSLAGFEQYF TGTGCCAGCAGCTCGGGGTCTCTAGCGGGCTTTGAGCAGTACTTC
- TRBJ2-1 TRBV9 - CASSVIWSSNEQFF TGTGCCAGCAGCGTGATCTGGAGTAGCAATGAGCAGTTCTTC
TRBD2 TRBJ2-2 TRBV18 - CASSPLPSGGANTGELFF TGTGCCAGCTCACCACTCCCTAGCGGGGGGGCGAACACCGGGGAGCTGTTTTTT
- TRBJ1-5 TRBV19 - CASSTGRDQPQHF TGTGCCAGTAGTACCGGGCGGGATCAGCCCCAGCATTTT
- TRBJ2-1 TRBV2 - CASSEDRPNNNEQFF TGTGCCAGCAGTGAAGACAGGCCGAATAACAATGAGCAGTTCTTC
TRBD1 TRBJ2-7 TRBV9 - CASSFRDRGDEQYF TGTGCCAGCAGCTTCCGGGACAGGGGGGACGAGCAGTACTTC
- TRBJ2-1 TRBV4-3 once CASSFEQYNEQFF TGCGCCAGCAGCTTTGAACAATACAATGAGCAGTTCTTC
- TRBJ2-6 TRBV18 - CASSPVLSGANVLTF TGTGCCAGCTCTCCGGTTCTCTCTGGGGCCAACGTCCTGACTTTC
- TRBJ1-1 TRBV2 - CASTPMTASNTEAFF TGTGCCAGCACACCGATGACAGCCTCGAACACTGAAGCTTTCTTT
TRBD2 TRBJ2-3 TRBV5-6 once CASSLEGRGATDTQYF TGTGCCAGCAGCTTGGAGGGGCGGGGGGCCACAGATACGCAGTATTTT
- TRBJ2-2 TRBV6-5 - CASRRQRGNTGELFF TGTGCCAGCAGGAGACAAAGGGGGAACACCGGGGAGCTGTTTTTT
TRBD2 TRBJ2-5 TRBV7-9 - CASSFLGGGLQETQYF TGTGCCAGCAGCTTTCTTGGCGGGGGACTCCAAGAGACCCAGTACTTC
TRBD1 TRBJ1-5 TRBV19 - CASSIDGTGLLNQPQHF TGTGCCAGTAGTATAGACGGGACAGGCCTACTCAATCAGCCCCAGCATTTT
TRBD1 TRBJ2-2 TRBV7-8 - CASSYQGANTGELFF TGTGCCAGCAGCTATCAGGGGGCGAACACCGGGGAGCTGTTTTTT
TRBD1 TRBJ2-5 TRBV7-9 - CASSRTGEETQYF TGTGCCAGCAGCCGGACAGGGGAAGAGACCCAGTACTTC
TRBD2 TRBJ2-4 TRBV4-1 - CASSHPGGAKNIQYF TGCGCCAGCAGCCACCCGGGGGGAGCCAAAAACATTCAGTACTTC
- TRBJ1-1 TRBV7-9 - CASSLGYCEAFF TGTGCCAGCAGCTTAGGTTACTGTGAAGCTTTCTTT
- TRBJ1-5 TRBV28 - CASRLDFNQPQHF TGTGCCAGCAGACTGGACTTCAATCAGCCCCAGCATTTT
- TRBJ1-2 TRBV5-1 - CASSLLWVSDGYPF TGCGCCAGCAGCTTACTCTGGGTTAGCGATGGCTACCCCTTC
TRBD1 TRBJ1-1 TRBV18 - CASSPPNRGWYTEAFF TGTGCCAGCTCACCACCAAACAGGGGTTGGTACACTGAAGCTTTCTTT
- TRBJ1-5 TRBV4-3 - CASSQSPDQPQHF TGCGCCAGCAGCCAATCCCCCGATCAGCCCCAGCATTTT
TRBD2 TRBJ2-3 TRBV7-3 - CASSTGLAGGSDTQYF TGTGCCAGCAGCACCGGACTAGCGGGGGGTTCAGATACGCAGTATTTT
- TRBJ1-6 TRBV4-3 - CASSQGVQVCSPLHF TGCGCCAGCAGCCAAGGAGTACAGGTTTGTTCACCCCTCCACTTT
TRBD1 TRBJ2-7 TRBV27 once CASSPRDRGDEQYF TGTGCCAGCAGTCCGAGGGACAGGGGAGACGAGCAGTACTTC
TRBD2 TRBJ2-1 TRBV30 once CAASGGYYNEQFF TGTGCCGCTAGCGGGGGGTACTACAATGAGCAGTTCTTC
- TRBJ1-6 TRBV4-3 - CASSQDLRRGFSYNSPLHF TGCGCCAGCAGCCAAGATCTGAGACGCGGTTTCTCCTATAATTCACCCCTCCACTTT
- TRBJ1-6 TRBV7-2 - CASSLDIGGFSPLHF TGTGCCAGCAGCTTAGACATTGGAGGGTTCTCACCCCTCCACTTT
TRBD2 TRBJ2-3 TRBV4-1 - CASRKGPSGGVFTDTQYF TGCGCCAGCAGGAAGGGGCCTAGCGGGGGGGTGTTTACAGATACGCAGTATTTT
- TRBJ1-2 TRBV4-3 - CASSQVGRYGYTF TGCGCCAGCAGCCAAGTTGGGAGATATGGCTACACCTTC
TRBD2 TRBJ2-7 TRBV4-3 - CASSRRGALTEQYF TGCGCCAGCAGCCGGCGGGGGGCACTCACCGAGCAGTACTTC
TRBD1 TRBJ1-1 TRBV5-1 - CASSLTGQGSDAFF TGCGCCAGCAGCTTGACGGGACAGGGGAGCGACGCTTTCTTT
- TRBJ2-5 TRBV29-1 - CSVAPRVQETQYF TGCAGCGTGGCCCCCCGGGTTCAAGAGACCCAGTACTTC
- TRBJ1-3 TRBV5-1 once CASSLEGAGTIYF TGCGCCAGCAGCTTGGAGGGAGCGGGCACCATATATTTT
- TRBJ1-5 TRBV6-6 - CASSPDRTSQPQHF TGTGCCAGCAGTCCGGACCGGACTTCTCAGCCCCAGCATTTT
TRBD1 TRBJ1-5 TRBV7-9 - CASSLGDRGVYSNQPQHF TGTGCCAGCAGCTTGGGGGACAGGGGGGTTTATAGCAATCAGCCCCAGCATTTT
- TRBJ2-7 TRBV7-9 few CASSLGGVGESYEQYF TGTGCCAGCAGCTTAGGGGGGGTCGGGGAAAGCTACGAGCAGTACTTC
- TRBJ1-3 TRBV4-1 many CASSQETAISSGNTIYF TGCGCCAGCAGCCAAGAGACAGCGATCTCCTCTGGAAACACCATATATTTT
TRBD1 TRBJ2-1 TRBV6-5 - CASRPDRGPYNEQFF TGTGCCAGCAGGCCCGACAGGGGCCCGTACAATGAGCAGTTCTTC
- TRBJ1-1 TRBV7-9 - CSSSLARTEAFF TGTTCCAGCAGCTTAGCTAGAACTGAAGCTTTCTTT
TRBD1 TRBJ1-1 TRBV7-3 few CASSLQPGQKGTEAFF TGTGCCAGCAGCTTACAACCGGGACAGAAGGGAACTGAAGCTTTCTTT
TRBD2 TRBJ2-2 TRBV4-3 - CASSQARLAGGLAGELFF TGCGCCAGCAGCCAAGCTAGACTAGCGGGGGGGCTCGCCGGGGAGCTGTTTTTT
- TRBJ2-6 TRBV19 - CASSALRGTGANVLTF TGTGCCAGTAGTGCCCTCAGGGGAACTGGGGCCAACGTCCTGACTTTC
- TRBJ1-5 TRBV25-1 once CASSRDRGQPQHF TGTGCCAGCAGTAGGGACCGGGGGCAGCCCCAGCATTTT
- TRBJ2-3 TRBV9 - CASSVGNRASTDTQYF TGTGCCAGCAGCGTCGGTAACAGGGCTAGCACAGATACGCAGTATTTT
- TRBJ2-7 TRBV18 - CASSPGSSSYEQYF TGTGCCAGCTCACCAGGTAGCAGCTCCTACGAGCAGTACTTC
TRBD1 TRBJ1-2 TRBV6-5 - CASRQGGYGYTF TGTGCCAGCAGACAGGGGGGCTATGGCTACACCTTC
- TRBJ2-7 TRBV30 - CAWTLGGRYEQYF TGTGCCTGGACCTTAGGCGGGCGGTACGAGCAGTACTTC
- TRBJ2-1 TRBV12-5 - CASGPYMGLNEQFF TGTGCTAGTGGACCATACATGGGGCTCAATGAGCAGTTCTTC
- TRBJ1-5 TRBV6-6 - CASQSPGNGNQPQHF TGTGCCAGCCAAAGTCCGGGGAATGGAAATCAGCCCCAGCATTTT
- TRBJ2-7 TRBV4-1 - CASSQGAEGSQQYF TGCGCCAGCAGCCAAGGGGCAGAGGGTAGCCAGCAGTACTTC
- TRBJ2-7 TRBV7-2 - CASSLDLLTGSYEQYF TGTGCCAGCAGCTTAGACTTGTTGACGGGGTCCTACGAGCAGTACTTC
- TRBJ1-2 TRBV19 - CASMEDRVGSGYTF TGTGCCAGTATGGAGGACCGGGTTGGGAGTGGCTACACCTTC